Listed below are T cell receptor beta chains from one sample, sequenced in a study of human versus mouse CDR3 diversity and MHC coevolution. Repertoires were generated with immunoSEQ multiplex PCR, while TCRdb's copy carries only in-frame clones and drops some. The table shows about 81,000 clones, with just over 90% occurring only once. The sample consisted of naive CD4+ T cells from blood. The receptor source for this set is a person aged 30-69 years in good health. Each CDR3 is given with its conserved first and last residue. The D gene is left open where the match is weak. Size is omitted from some rows. Given values are once, few, many or a class for expanded clones.

size	V	J	length	D	DNA	CDR3
once	TRBV27	TRBJ2-3	12	-	TGTGCCAGCAGTCTTAGCACAGATACGCAGTATTTT	CASSLSTDTQYF
-	TRBV7-2	TRBJ2-1	13	-	TGTGCCAGCAGCAACTACCGTTACAATGAGCAGTTCTTC	CASSNYRYNEQFF
-	TRBV4-2	TRBJ1-5	15	TRBD1	TGTGCCAGCAGCCAAGACCGGGACAGAGGTCAGCCCCAGCATTTT	CASSQDRDRGQPQHF
-	TRBV30	TRBJ2-3	15	-	TGTGCCTGGAGTGCTGGGGGGGGCGCCGCAGATACGCAGTATTTT	CAWSAGGGAADTQYF
-	TRBV5-5	TRBJ1-2	13	-	TGTGCCAGCAGCCCACAAGATTTCTATGGCTACACCTTC	CASSPQDFYGYTF
-	TRBV7-9	TRBJ1-1	15	TRBD1	TGTGCCAGCAGCAGGATACAGGGGGACGGCACTGAAGCTTTCTTT	CASSRIQGDGTEAFF
-	TRBV9	TRBJ2-2	15	-	TGTGCCAGCAGCGTGCAGGGGGAGGAAACCGGGGAGCTGTTTTTT	CASSVQGEETGELFF
-	TRBV7-2	TRBJ2-7	15	TRBD2	TGTGCCAGCAGCACAGAAGCGGGAGTACTCTACGAGCAGTACTTC	CASSTEAGVLYEQYF
-	TRBV9	TRBJ1-5	14	-	TGTGCCAGCAGCGCATCAGGGCTGGGGCAGCCCCAGCATTTT	CASSASGLGQPQHF
-	TRBV7-2	TRBJ2-1	12	-	TGTGCCAGCAGGGGCAGCGGGCGTGAGCAGTTCTTC	CASRGSGREQFF
-	TRBV7-2	TRBJ2-5	18	TRBD2	TGTGCCAGCAGCTTCCCTGGTCTAGCGGGGGGCCCCCAAGAGACCCAGTACTTC	CASSFPGLAGGPQETQYF
-	TRBV5-1	TRBJ2-7	14	-	TGCGCCAGCAGCTCGGAGGGACGGATCTACGAGCAGTACTTC	CASSSEGRIYEQYF
-	TRBV19	TRBJ1-5	15	TRBD1	TGTGCCAGTAGCCCCGGGACAGGGATCAATCAGCCCCAGCATTTT	CASSPGTGINQPQHF
-	TRBV7-2	TRBJ1-2	15	TRBD1	TGTGCCAGCAGCTTAGCAGCGACAGGGGCCTATGGCTACACCTTC	CASSLAATGAYGYTF
-	TRBV6-5	TRBJ2-7	16	-	TGTGCCAGCAGTTACTCGAGTGCGGCAGGGGCCTACGAGCAGTACTTC	CASSYSSAAGAYEQYF
once	TRBV6-1	TRBJ1-2	14	TRBD1	TGTGCCAGCAGGGCCGTAGGGACAGGCTATGGCTACACCTTC	CASRAVGTGYGYTF
-	TRBV7-6	TRBJ2-1	14	-	TGTGCCAGCAGCCCCTCGCGCGGGGAGAATGAGCAGTTCTTC	CASSPSRGENEQFF
-	TRBV28	TRBJ1-3	13	-	TGTGCCAGCAGTTTGGAGGGCGGAAACACCATATATTTT	CASSLEGGNTIYF
-	TRBV11-3	TRBJ2-2	15	-	TGTGCCAGCAGCTTAGCCCCCGACACCTCCGGGGAGCTGTTTTTT	CASSLAPDTSGELFF
-	TRBV2	TRBJ1-5	18	TRBD1	TGTGCCAGCAGTATCCCGGGACAGGGGGCCGATAGCAATCAGCCCCAGCATTTT	CASSIPGQGADSNQPQHF
-	TRBV7-9	TRBJ1-5	12	-	TGTGCCAGCAAAGGGGACAATCAGCCCCAGCATTTT	CASKGDNQPQHF
-	TRBV29-1	TRBJ2-3	14	-	TGCAGCGTTGAAAGACGGGAAGGCACAGATACGCAGTATTTT	CSVERREGTDTQYF
-	TRBV5-6	TRBJ1-5	13	-	TGTGCCAGCAGCTTCACCGGGGAGCAGCCCCAGCATTTT	CASSFTGEQPQHF
-	TRBV11-2	TRBJ1-1	14	-	TGTGCCAGCAGCTTTGCAGGGGCGAACACTGAAGCTTTCTTT	CASSFAGANTEAFF
-	TRBV6-6	TRBJ1-1	13	-	TGTGCCAGCAGCCTCCCCGGGAGCACTGAAGCTTTCTTT	CASSLPGSTEAFF
-	TRBV9	TRBJ1-4	16	-	TGTGCCAGCAGCCCTCGGTCGCAGGGGCTTAGTGAAAAACTGTTTTTT	CASSPRSQGLSEKLFF
-	TRBV9	TRBJ2-7	15	TRBD1	TGTGCCAGCAGCCCCGGGACAGTTCGGTCCTACGAGCAGTACTTC	CASSPGTVRSYEQYF